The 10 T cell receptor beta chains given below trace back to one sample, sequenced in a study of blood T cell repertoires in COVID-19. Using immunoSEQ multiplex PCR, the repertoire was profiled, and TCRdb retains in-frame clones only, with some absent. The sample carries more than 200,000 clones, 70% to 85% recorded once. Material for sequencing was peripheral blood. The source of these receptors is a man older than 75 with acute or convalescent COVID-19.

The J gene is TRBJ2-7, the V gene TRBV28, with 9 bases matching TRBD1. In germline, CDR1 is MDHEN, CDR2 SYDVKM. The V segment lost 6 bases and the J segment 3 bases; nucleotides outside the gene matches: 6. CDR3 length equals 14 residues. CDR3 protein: CASSAEGQGYEQYF. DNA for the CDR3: TGTGCCAGCAGCGCGGAGGGACAGGGCTACGAGCAGTACTTC. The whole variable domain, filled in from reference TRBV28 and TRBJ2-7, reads DVKVTQSSRYLVKRTGEKVFLECVQDMDHENMFWYRQDPGLGLRLIYFSYDVKMKEKGDIPEGYSVSREKKERFSLILESASTNQTSMYLCASSAEGQGYEQYFGPGTRLTVT.

This chain's CDR3 is CASSIAGDQPQHF. DNA of the CDR3: TGTGCCAGTAGTATAGCGGGGGATCAGCCCCAGCATTTT. The chain combines TRBV19 with TRBJ1-5; TRBD1 is a possible D gene (5 bases). The CDR3 consists of 13 residues. CDR1 is LNHDA, CDR2 SQIVND, per germline (reference sequence). The ends were cut back, 1 base at V and 5 bases at J, with 6 bases in the middle.

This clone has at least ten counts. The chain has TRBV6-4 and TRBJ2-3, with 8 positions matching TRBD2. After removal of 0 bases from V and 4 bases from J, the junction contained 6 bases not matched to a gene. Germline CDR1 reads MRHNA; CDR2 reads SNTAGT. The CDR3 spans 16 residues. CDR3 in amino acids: CASSDSPRGGADTQYF. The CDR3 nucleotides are TGTGCCAGCAGTGACTCTCCCCGGGGGGGTGCAGATACGCAGTATTTT.

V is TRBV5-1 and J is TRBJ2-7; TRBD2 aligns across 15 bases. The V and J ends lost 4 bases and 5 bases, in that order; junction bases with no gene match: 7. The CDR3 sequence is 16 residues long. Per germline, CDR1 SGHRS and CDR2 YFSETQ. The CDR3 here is CASSPGLAGGPNEQYF. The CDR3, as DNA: TGCGCCAGCAGCCCCGGACTAGCGGGAGGGCCAAACGAGCAGTACTTC. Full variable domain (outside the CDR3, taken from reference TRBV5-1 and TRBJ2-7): KAGVTQTPRYLIKTRGQQVTLSCSPISGHRSVSWYQQTPGQGLQFLFEYFSETQRNKGNFPGRFSGRQFSNSRSEMNVSTLELGDSALYLCASSPGLAGGPNEQYFGPGTRLTVT.

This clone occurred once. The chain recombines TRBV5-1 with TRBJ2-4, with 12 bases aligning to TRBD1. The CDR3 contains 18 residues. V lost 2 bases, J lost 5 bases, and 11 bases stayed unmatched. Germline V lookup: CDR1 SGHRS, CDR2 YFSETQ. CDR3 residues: CASSFPPLGTGGQNIQYF. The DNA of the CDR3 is TGCGCCAGCAGCTTTCCTCCGTTGGGGACAGGGGGCCAAAACATTCAGTACTTC. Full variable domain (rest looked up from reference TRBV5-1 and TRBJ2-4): KAGVTQTPRYLIKTRGQQVTLSCSPISGHRSVSWYQQTPGQGLQFLFEYFSETQRNKGNFPGRFSGRQFSNSRSEMNVSTLELGDSALYLCASSFPPLGTGGQNIQYFGAGTRLSVL.

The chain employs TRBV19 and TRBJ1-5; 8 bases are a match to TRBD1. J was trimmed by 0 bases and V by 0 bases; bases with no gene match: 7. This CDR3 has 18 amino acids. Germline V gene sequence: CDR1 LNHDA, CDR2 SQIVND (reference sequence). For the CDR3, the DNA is TGTGCCAGTAGTATAGATAATGGACAGGGTTTTAGCAATCAGCCCCAGCATTTT. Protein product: CASSIDNGQGFSNQPQHF.

This chain's CDR3 is CASSARDSETGELFF. For the CDR3, the DNA is TGTGCCAGCAGCGCCCGGGACAGTGAAACCGGGGAGCTGTTTTTT. The genes are TRBV9 and TRBJ2-2, with 7 nucleotides matching TRBD1. The length of the CDR3 is 15 residues. The germline V gene has CDR1 SGDLS and CDR2 YYNGEE. Unmatched junction bases numbered 7, after V lost 3 bases and J lost 5 bases.

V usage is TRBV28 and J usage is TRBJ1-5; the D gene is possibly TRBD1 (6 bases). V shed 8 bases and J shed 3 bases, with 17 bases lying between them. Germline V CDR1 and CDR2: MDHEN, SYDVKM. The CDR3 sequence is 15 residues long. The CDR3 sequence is CASGPGGAYNQPQHF. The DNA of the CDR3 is TGTGCCAGCGGCCCCGGGGGGGCCTACAATCAGCCCCAGCATTTT.

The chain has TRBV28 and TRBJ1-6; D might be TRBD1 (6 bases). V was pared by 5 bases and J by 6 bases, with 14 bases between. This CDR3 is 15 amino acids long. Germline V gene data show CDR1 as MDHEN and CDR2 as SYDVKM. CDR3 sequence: CASSPDGTSNSPLHF. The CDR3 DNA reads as TGTGCCAGCAGTCCCGACGGGACAAGTAATTCACCCCTCCACTTT.

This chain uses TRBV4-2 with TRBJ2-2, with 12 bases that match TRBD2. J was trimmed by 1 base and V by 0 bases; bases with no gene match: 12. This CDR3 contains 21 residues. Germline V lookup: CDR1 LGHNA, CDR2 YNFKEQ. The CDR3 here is CASSQDLPGLAGRQNTGELFF. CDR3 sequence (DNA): TGTGCCAGCAGCCAAGATCTCCCCGGACTAGCGGGGAGGCAGAACACCGGGGAGCTGTTTTTT.